This TCR beta chain appears in the sequencing data of a study of OX40 agonist ivuxolimab in advanced cancers. Patients were excluded for autoimmune disease history or systemic immunosuppression. Clones were sequenced by immunoSEQ multiplex PCR, and TCRdb holds only the in-frame ones, with some missing. The sample carries roughly 48,000 clones, about 87% recorded once. The V end lost 2 bases, the J end lost 8 bases, and 16 bases lay between the germline ends. The CDR3 has 15 residues. CDR1 and CDR2 from the germline V gene are MNHEY and SMNVEV (reference sequence). This sequence joins TRBV27 and TRBJ2-1, with TRBD2 as a possible D gene (6 bases). This TCR derives from an adult with an advanced solid tumor such as melanoma, head and neck, liver or kidney cancer. The sample was CD4+ or CD8+ T cells sorted from blood, taken in a trial of the OX40 agonist ivuxolimab. CDR3 coding DNA: TGTGCCAGCAGTTTAGGCGGAGGGAAACAGGATGAGCAGTTCTTC. It codes for CASSLGGGKQDEQFF.